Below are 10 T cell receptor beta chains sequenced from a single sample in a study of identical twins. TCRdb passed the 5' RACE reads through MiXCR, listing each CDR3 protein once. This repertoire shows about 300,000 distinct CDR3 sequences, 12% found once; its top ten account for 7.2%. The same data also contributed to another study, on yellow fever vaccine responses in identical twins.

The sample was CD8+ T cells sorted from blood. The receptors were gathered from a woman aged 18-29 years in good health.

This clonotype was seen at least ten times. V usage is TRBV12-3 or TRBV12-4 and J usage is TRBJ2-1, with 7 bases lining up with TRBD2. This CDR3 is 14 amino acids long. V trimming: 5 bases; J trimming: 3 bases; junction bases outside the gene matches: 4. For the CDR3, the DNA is TGTGCCAGCAGTCCCGGGACTATCTACAATGAGCAGTTCTTC. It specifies CASSPGTIYNEQFF.

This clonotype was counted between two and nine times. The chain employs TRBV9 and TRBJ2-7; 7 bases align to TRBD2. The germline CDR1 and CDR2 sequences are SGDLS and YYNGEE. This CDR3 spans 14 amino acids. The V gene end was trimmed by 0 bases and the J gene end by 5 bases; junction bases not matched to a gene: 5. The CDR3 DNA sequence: TGTGCCAGCAGCGTAGACGGAGCGGGACACGAGCAGTACTTC. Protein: CASSVDGAGHEQYF.

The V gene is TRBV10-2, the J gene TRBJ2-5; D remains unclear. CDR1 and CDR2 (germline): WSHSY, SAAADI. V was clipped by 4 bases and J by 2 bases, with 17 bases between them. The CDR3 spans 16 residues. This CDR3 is CASSAAGVGWQETQYF. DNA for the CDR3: TGCGCCAGCAGTGCCGCCGGAGTTGGATGGCAAGAGACCCAGTACTTC.

The CDR3 loop reads CSARWLAGGPDADTQYF. For the CDR3, the DNA is TGCAGTGCTAGGTGGCTAGCGGGGGGGCCGGACGCAGATACGCAGTATTTT. This chain links TRBV20-1 with TRBJ2-3; 12 bases are a match to TRBD2. This CDR3 contains 17 residues. CDR1 is DFQATT, CDR2 SNEGSKA, per germline (reference sequence). The junction had 11 bases not matched to a gene; V was cut back by 3 bases and J by 4 bases.

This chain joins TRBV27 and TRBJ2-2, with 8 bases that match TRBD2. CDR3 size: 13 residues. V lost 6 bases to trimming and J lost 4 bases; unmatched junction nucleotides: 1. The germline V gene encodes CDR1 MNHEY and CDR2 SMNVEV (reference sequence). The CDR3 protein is CASSGGATGELFF. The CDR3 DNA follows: TGTGCCAGCAGCGGGGGGGCCACCGGGGAGCTGTTTTTT.

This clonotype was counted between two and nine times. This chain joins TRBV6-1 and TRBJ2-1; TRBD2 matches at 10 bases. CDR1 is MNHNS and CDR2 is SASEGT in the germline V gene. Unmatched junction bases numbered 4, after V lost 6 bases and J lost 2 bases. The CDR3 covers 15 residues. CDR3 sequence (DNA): TGTGCCAGCAGAGCTAGCGGGAGCCCCTACAATGAGCAGTTCTTC. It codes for CASRASGSPYNEQFF.

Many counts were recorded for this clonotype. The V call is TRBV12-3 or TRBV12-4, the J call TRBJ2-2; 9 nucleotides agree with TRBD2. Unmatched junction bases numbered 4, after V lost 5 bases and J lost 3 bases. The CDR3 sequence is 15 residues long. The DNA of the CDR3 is TGTGCCAGCAGTCCAACTAGCGGGCACACCGGGGAGCTGTTTTTT. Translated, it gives CASSPTSGHTGELFF.

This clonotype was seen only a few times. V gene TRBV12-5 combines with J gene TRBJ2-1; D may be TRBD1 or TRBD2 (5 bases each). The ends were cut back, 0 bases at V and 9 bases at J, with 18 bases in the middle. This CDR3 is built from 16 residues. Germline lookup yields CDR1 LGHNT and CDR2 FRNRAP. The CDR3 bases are TGTGCTAGTGGTTTGGTGGGACCGGGTCTAACTGGTGAGCAGTTCTTC. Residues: CASGLVGPGLTGEQFF.

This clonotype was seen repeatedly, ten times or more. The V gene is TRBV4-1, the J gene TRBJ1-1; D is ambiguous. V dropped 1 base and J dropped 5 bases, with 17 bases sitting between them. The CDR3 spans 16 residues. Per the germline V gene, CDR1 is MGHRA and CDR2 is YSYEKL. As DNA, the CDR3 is TGCGCCAGCAGCCAAGGTTCCGGGGTGCGGGTGACTGAAGCTTTCTTT. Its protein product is CASSQGSGVRVTEAFF.

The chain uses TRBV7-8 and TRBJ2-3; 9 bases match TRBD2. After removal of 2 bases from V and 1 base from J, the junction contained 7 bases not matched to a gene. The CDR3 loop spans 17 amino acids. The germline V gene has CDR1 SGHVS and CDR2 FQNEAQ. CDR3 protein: CASSLKRGVKRTDTQYF. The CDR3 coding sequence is TGTGCCAGCAGCTTAAAGCGGGGGGTCAAACGCACAGATACGCAGTATTTT. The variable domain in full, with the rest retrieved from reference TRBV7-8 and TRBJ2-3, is GAGVSQSPRYKVAKRGQDVALRCDPISGHVSLFWYQQALGQGPEFLTYFQNEAQLDKSGLPSDRFFAERPEGSVSTLKIQRTQQEDSAVYLCASSLKRGVKRTDTQYFGPGTRLTVL.